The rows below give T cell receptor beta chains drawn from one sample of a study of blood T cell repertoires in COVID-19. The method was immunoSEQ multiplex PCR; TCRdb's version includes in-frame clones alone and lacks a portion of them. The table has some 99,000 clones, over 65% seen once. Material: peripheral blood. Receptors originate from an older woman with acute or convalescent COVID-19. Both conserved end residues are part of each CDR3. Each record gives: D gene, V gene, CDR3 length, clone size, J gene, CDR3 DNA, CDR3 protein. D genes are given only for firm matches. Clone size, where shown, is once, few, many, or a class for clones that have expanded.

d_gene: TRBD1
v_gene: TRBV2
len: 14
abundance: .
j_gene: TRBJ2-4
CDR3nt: TGTGCCAGCAGGGACAGGGTGTCCAAAAACATTCAGTACTTC
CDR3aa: CASRDRVSKNIQYF

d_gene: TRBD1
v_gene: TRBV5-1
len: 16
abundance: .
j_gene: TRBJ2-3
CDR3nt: TGCGCCAGCAGCTCCGGACAGGCTGGATGGACAGATACGCAGTATTTT
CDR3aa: CASSSGQAGWTDTQYF

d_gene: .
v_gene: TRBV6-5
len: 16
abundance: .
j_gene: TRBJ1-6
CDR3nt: TGTGCCAGCAGTTACTCCCGGTCTGCCGTCTATTCACCCCTCCACTTT
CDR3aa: CASSYSRSAVYSPLHF

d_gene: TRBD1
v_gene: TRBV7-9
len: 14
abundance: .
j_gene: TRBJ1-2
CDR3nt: TGTGCCAGCAGCTACGGCAAGGGACAGGATGGCTACACCTTC
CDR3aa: CASSYGKGQDGYTF

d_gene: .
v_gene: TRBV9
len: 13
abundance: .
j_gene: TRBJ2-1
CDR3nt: TGTGCCAGCAGCGTAGTTGGGGCGAATGAGCAGTTCTTC
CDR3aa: CASSVVGANEQFF

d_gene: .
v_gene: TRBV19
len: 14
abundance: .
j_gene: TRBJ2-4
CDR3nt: TGTGCCAGTAGTTCAGGGCTAGCCAAAAACATTCAGTACTTC
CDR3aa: CASSSGLAKNIQYF

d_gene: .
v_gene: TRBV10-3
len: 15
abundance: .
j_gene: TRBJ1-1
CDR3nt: TGTGCCATCAGTGAGCGGGGGGTCCTGAACACTGAAGCTTTCTTT
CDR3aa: CAISERGVLNTEAFF

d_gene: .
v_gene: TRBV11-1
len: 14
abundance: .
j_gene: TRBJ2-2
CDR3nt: TGTGCCAGCAGCCAAACAGCGAACACCGGGGAGCTGTTTTTT
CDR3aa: CASSQTANTGELFF

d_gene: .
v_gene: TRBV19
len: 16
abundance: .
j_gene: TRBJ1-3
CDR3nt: TGTGCCAGTAGTATAGGCGACGGGAGCTCTGGAAACACCATATATTTT
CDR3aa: CASSIGDGSSGNTIYF

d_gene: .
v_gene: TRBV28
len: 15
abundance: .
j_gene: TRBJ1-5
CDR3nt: TGTGCCAGCAGTCCGGTAGGGACACCCAATCAGCCCCAGCATTTT
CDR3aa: CASSPVGTPNQPQHF

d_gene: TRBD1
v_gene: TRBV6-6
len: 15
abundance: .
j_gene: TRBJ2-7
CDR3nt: TGTGCCAGCAGGCCTCCCCCGGACAGGGGCTACGAGCAGTACTTC
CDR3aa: CASRPPPDRGYEQYF

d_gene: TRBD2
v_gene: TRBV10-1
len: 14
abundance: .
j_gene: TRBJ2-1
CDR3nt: TGCGCCAGCAGTACGGCCGCGGGAGCGGATGAGCAGTTCTTC
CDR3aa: CASSTAAGADEQFF

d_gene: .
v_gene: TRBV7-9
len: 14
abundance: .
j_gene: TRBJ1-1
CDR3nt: TGTGCCAGCAGCTTTGGCAGAGGCAACACTGAAGCTTTCTTT
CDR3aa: CASSFGRGNTEAFF

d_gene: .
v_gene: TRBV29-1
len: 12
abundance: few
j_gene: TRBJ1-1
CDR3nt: TGCAGCGTTTTGAGAGGGAAAACTGAAGCTTTCTTT
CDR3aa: CSVLRGKTEAFF

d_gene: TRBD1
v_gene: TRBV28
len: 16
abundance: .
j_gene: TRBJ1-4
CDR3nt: TGTGCCAGCAGTCCGACAGGGCCGTCAACTAATGAAAAACTGTTTTTT
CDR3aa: CASSPTGPSTNEKLFF

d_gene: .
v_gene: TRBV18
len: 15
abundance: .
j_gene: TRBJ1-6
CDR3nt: TGTGCCAGCTCACCAGCGGGGGCAGCGAATTCACCCCTCCACTTT
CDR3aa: CASSPAGAANSPLHF

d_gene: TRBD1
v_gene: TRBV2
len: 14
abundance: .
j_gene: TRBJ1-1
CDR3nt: TGTGCCAGCCGGAACAGGGGATCGGGCACTGAAGCTTTCTTT
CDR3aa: CASRNRGSGTEAFF

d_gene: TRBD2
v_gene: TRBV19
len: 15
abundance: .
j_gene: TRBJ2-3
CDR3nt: TGTGCCAGTAGGATACTAGCGGGGAGCACAGATACGCAGTATTTT
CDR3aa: CASRILAGSTDTQYF

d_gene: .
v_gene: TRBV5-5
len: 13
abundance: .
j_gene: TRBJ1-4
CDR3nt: TGTGCCAGCAGCTTCCGACAGAATGAAAAACTGTTTTTT
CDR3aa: CASSFRQNEKLFF

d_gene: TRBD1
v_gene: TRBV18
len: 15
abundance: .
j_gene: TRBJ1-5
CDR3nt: TGTGCCAGCTCACCGAGCCGGACAGGGGGGCAGCCCCAGCATTTT
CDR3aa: CASSPSRTGGQPQHF

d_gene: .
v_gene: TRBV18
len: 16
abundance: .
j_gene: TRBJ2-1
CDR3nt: TGTGCCAGCTCACCACCAACAGGGCGCCCCTACAATGAGCAGTTCTTC
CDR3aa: CASSPPTGRPYNEQFF

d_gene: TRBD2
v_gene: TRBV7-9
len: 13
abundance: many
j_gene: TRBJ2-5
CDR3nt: TGTGCCAGCTCTAGCGGCGATATAGAGACCCAGTACTTC
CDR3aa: CASSSGDIETQYF

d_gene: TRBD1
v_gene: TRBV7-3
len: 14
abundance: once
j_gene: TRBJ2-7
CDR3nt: TGTGCCAGCAGCATTCCCGGGACAGTGAGCGAGCAGTACTTC
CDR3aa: CASSIPGTVSEQYF

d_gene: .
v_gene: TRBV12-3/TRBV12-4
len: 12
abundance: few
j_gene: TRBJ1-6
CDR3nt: TGTGCCAGTCTCCTCGATAATTCACCCCTCCACTTT
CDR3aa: CASLLDNSPLHF

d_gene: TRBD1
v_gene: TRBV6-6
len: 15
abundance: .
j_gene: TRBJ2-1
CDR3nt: TGTGCCACCAAAAACCCGGGACAGGGGCTCAATGAGCAGTTCTTC
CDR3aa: CATKNPGQGLNEQFF

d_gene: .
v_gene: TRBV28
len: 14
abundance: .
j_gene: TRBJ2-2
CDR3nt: TGTGCCAGCAGTTTGGGGACTGGGGGCGGGGAGCTGTTTTTT
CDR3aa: CASSLGTGGGELFF

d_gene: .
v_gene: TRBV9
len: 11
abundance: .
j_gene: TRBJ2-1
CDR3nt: TGTGCCAGCAGGAGTGGCAATGAGCAGTTCTTC
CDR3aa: CASRSGNEQFF

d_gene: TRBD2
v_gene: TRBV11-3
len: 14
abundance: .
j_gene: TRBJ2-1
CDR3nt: TGTGCCAGCAGCGCGGGAGGAAGTTACAATGAGCAGTTCTTC
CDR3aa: CASSAGGSYNEQFF

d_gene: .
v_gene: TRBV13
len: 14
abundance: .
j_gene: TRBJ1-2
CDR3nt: TGTGCCAGCAGCGGGGGGAAAGCTAACTATGGCTACACCTTC
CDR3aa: CASSGGKANYGYTF

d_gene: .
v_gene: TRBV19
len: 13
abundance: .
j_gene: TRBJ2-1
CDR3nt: TGTGCCACCTCCCCGAGCTCCTACAATGAGCAGTTCTTC
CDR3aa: CATSPSSYNEQFF

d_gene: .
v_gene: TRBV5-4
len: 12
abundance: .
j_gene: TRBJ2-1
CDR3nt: TGTGCCAGCAGCTCGTTGGTTAGTGAGCAGTTCTTC
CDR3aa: CASSSLVSEQFF

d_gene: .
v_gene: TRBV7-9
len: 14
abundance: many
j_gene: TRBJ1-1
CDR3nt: TGTGCCAGCAGTTGGAACAGGGCCAACACTGAAGCTTTCTTT
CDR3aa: CASSWNRANTEAFF

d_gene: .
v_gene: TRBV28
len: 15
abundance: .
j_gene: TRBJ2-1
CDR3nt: TGTGCCAGCAGTTCTCACAGGGGGGGATCGAATGAGCAGTTCTTC
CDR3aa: CASSSHRGGSNEQFF

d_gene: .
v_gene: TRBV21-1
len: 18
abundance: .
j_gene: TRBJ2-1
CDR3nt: TGTGCCAGCAGCAAAGCCTCCACGACGGGAGCCTCCTACAATGAGCAGTTCTTC
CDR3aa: CASSKASTTGASYNEQFF

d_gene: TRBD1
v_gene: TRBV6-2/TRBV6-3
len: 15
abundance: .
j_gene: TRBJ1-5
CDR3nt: TGTGCCAGCAGTTACTCCAGGGGGAGCAATCAGCCCCAGCATTTT
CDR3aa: CASSYSRGSNQPQHF

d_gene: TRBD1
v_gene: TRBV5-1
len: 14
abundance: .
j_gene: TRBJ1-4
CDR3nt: TGCGCCAGCAGCCTGCAGGGGGCCGGTGAAAAACTGTTTTTT
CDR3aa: CASSLQGAGEKLFF

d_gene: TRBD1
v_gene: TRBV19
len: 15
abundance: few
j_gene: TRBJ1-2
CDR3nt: TGTGCCAGTAGTAGGGGGACAGAATCGATCTATGGCTACACCTTC
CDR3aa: CASSRGTESIYGYTF

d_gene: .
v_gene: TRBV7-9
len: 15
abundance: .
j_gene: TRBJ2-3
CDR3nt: TGTGCCAGCAGCTTAGGGGCGGGGCGCACAGATACGCAGTATTTT
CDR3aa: CASSLGAGRTDTQYF

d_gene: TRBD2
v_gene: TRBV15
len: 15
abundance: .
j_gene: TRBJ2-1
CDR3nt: TGTGCCACCAGCAGAGCTCCGACTAGCGCAGGTCAGCAGTTCTTC
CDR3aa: CATSRAPTSAGQQFF